The clone carrying this T cell receptor (beta chain) was detected a few times. Repertoires were generated with immunoSEQ multiplex PCR, while TCRdb's copy carries only in-frame clones and drops some. The data show a few hundred thousand clones, around 82% seen once. The data originate from a study of blood T cell repertoires in COVID-19. V gave up 5 bases and J gave up 0 bases; unmatched junction bases: 12. The CDR3 extends over 17 amino acids. Looked up from germline, CDR1 is LNHDA and CDR2 is SQIVND (reference sequence). The chain uses TRBV19 and TRBJ1-1, with TRBD1 matching over 7 bases. This receptor was obtained from a woman in her thirties or forties with acute COVID-19. The sequenced sample consisted of PBMCs or T cells enriched from blood (not recorded which). Written as DNA, the CDR3 is TGTGCCAGTAGTCCCGGACAGGCCCGTTCTATGAACACTGAAGCTTTCTTT. Translating it yields CASSPGQARSMNTEAFF.